The clone carrying this T cell receptor (beta chain) was observed a handful of times. Its target is unknown. This entry belongs to a study of T cell repertoires in cytomegalovirus infection. Study context: TCR beta signatures that were public indicated CMV infection and matching HLA type.

TCRdb independently ran MiXCR on the reads; one entry per CDR3 protein. This repertoire shows 350,000 to 450,000 distinct CDR3 sequences, about a sixth found once; its top ten account for under 9%. From germline, CDR1 is SGHTA and CDR2 FQGNSA. The CDR3 runs to 16 residues. Trimming shortened V by 0 bases and J by 6 bases, and 15 bases separated the two germline ends. Findings of the study overall: CMV carriers having the relevant HLA were flagged by cumulative public TCR beta family frequency. In two of eight donors, the top clonotype was HLA-C-restricted CMV-specific.

The receptor was isolated from a human donor in good health (CMV status not recorded). Some clones in this sample may be carry-over from other donors' samples. The sample comprised PBMCs. V and J are TRBV7-2 and TRBJ2-1; D assignment may be TRBD1 or TRBD2 (6 bases each). The CDR3 DNA follows: TGTGCCAGCAGCTTAGCGGGGGCGGTAGCGGCCAATGAGCAGTTCTTC. This gives the protein CASSLAGAVAANEQFF.